Listed below are T cell receptor beta chains from one sample, sequenced in a study of patients and donors after allogeneic stem cell transplantation. TCRdb reanalysed the RT-PCR reads using MiXCR and keeps one entry per CDR3 protein. Among 900,000 to 1,000,000 distinct CDR3 sequences listed, around 17% were seen once. Sequences were obtained from blood, either unsorted or a sorted T cell fraction (not recorded which). All receptors come from a human donor who was either an allogeneic HSCT recipient or a stem cell or donor lymphocyte infusion donor (not recorded which). It is not recorded whose cells these are; they may come from a transplant donor. Both conserved end residues are part of each CDR3. Fields, in order: clone size, J gene, D gene, V gene, CDR3 DNA, CDR3 protein. D genes are given only for firm matches. Some rows have no size entry. The others give once, few or many, or a class for an expanded clone.

>-|TRBJ1-1|TRBD1|TRBV12-3/TRBV12-4
TGTGCCAGCAGAAAACGACAGGGGGCGAACACTGAAGCTTTCTTT
CASRKRQGANTEAFF
>few|TRBJ2-1|-|TRBV4-3
TGCGCCAGCAGCCAAGAATGGCTGTTCTCCTACAATGAGCAGTTCTTC
CASSQEWLFSYNEQFF
>few|TRBJ2-1|TRBD2|TRBV4-3
TGCGCCAGCAGCCTAGTAGCGGGGGGGAATAAGAATGAGCAGTTCTTC
CASSLVAGGNKNEQFF
>-|TRBJ2-3|-|TRBV12-3/TRBV12-4
TGTGCCAGCAGTTCTGGACGAGCCACAGATACGCAGTATTTT
CASSSGRATDTQYF
>-|TRBJ2-7|TRBD2|TRBV13
TGTGCCAGCAGCCCCAGCGGGGGGAGCCACGAGCAGTACTTC
CASSPSGGSHEQYF
>few|TRBJ2-3|TRBD2|TRBV2
TGTGCCAGCAGTGTCGGCGGGAGTTACCCAGATACGCAGTATTTT
CASSVGGSYPDTQYF
>few|TRBJ1-1|-|TRBV20-1
TGCAGTGCCCAAGGGACCCCGAACACTGAAGCTTTCTTT
CSAQGTPNTEAFF
>-|TRBJ2-1|-|TRBV20-1
TGCAGTGGGGTTGGTACCTACAATGAGCAGTTCTTC
CSGVGTYNEQFF
>-|TRBJ2-2|-|TRBV4-1
TGCGCCAGCAGCCAAGATGGGGGGGCGGGACGAAGAACCGGGGAGCTGTTTTTT
CASSQDGGAGRRTGELFF
>-|TRBJ1-1|TRBD1|TRBV20-1
TGCAGTGCTAGGGGGGACAGAAACACTGAAGCTTTCTTT
CSARGDRNTEAFF
>once|TRBJ2-2|-|TRBV6-5
TGTGCCAGCAGTTACTCGGGGGGAATGGCCGGGGAGCTGTTTTTT
CASSYSGGMAGELFF
>few|TRBJ2-7|TRBD1|TRBV5-1
TGCGCCAGCAGCTCCTTCGGGACAGGGGCAGGCGGCAACGAGCAGTACTTC
CASSSFGTGAGGNEQYF
>few|TRBJ1-4|-|TRBV4-2
TGTGCCAGCAGCCCGGGACCGCCGAATGAAAAACTGTTTTTT
CASSPGPPNEKLFF
>few|TRBJ2-7|TRBD1|TRBV14
TGTGCCAGCAGCCAGGGACAGGGTAATCGGTACGAGCAGTACTTC
CASSQGQGNRYEQYF
>many|TRBJ2-1|TRBD2|TRBV12-3/TRBV12-4
TGTGCCAGCACCCTAGCGGGAGGGCCACCTGAGCAGTTCTTC
CASTLAGGPPEQFF
>-|TRBJ2-3|TRBD2|TRBV5-1
TGCGCCAGCAGCTGGGTGTCGGGGGGGGGCCGCACAGATACGCAGTATTTT
CASSWVSGGGRTDTQYF
>-|TRBJ2-3|-|TRBV10-3
TGTGCCATCAGAACGATAGCGGGCACAGATACGCAGTATTTT
CAIRTIAGTDTQYF
>-|TRBJ2-1|-|TRBV20-1
TGCAGTGCCCGTTCCGGGACCCGGGACAATGAGCAGTTCTTC
CSARSGTRDNEQFF
>-|TRBJ2-5|TRBD2|TRBV6-1
TGTGCCAGCAGTGGACGACTAGCGGGGCTAGAGGGGACCCAGTACTTC
CASSGRLAGLEGTQYF
>-|TRBJ2-5|-|TRBV20-1
TGCAGTGCTAGGCTCAGCTCCGGGGGGACCCAGTACTTC
CSARLSSGGTQYF
>-|TRBJ2-5|TRBD1|TRBV6-2/TRBV6-3
TGTGCCAGCAGTCGGGACAGGGGGCAGGGAGAGACCCAGTACTTC
CASSRDRGQGETQYF
>few|TRBJ2-1|-|TRBV9
TGTGCCAGCAGCGTAGTCCCCGCGGTCCTTTACAATGAGCAGTTCTTC
CASSVVPAVLYNEQFF
>few|TRBJ1-5|-|TRBV25-1
TGTGCCAGCAGTGCGAGGGCGGGGGGTCAGCCCCAGCATTTT
CASSARAGGQPQHF
>-|TRBJ2-6|TRBD2|TRBV11-2
TGTGCCAGCAGTGGGACTAGCGGGACCTCTGGGGCCAACGTCCTGACTTTC
CASSGTSGTSGANVLTF
>-|TRBJ2-1|-|TRBV29-1
TGCAGCGTTGGCGAGGATTCCTACAATGAGCAGTTCTTC
CSVGEDSYNEQFF
>-|TRBJ1-1|TRBD1|TRBV11-2
TGTGCCAGCAGCTTAGGGGGCCCAGGGGGCACGAGTGCTTTCTTT
CASSLGGPGGTSAFF
>-|TRBJ1-3|-|TRBV29-1
TGCAGCGCCAAACGGACAGACTCTGGAAACACCATATATTTT
CSAKRTDSGNTIYF
>-|TRBJ2-1|-|TRBV14
TGTGCCAGCAGCCAGCGGCAGGTCCCTAGCCCGTACAATGAGCAGTTCTTC
CASSQRQVPSPYNEQFF
>few|TRBJ2-2|-|TRBV20-1
TGCAGTGCTAGAGGATTTGGGGGGCGGACCGGGGAGCTGTTTTTT
CSARGFGGRTGELFF
>few|TRBJ2-3|-|TRBV24-1
TGTGCCACCAGTGATTTGGGGCTTGAAGGAGATACGCAGTATTTT
CATSDLGLEGDTQYF
>many|TRBJ2-1|-|TRBV6-2/TRBV6-3
TGTGCCAGCAGTTGGGCCCACTACAATGAGCAGTTCTTC
CASSWAHYNEQFF
>many|TRBJ2-5|-|TRBV20-1
TGCAGTGCCCCGAGTGAGACCCAGTACTTC
CSAPSETQYF
>few|TRBJ1-2|-|TRBV4-1
TGCGCCAGCAGCCAGGAAACAGGGAACGGCTACACCTTC
CASSQETGNGYTF